This entry lists 22 T cell receptor beta chains sequenced from one sample in a study of Ad26.COV2.S vaccination and SARS-CoV-2 variants. Treatment meaning: around 19 received Ad26.COV2.S at low or high dose, single or two shots; several received placebo; per-sample allocation not given. The samples date from day 63 after the first vaccine or placebo injection. Some clones are missing from TCRdb's copy, which holds only in-frame ones; the method was immunoSEQ multiplex PCR. This sample yields 300,000 to 500,000 clones, of which less than 90% are seen a single time; more than 3% belongs to the top ten. The sequenced sample was peripheral blood, obtained in a trial of Ad26.COV2.S vaccine versus placebo. The receptors come from a person between 18 and 60 years old who received the Ad26.COV2.S COVID-19 vaccine or a placebo.

The V and J genes are TRBV11-2 and TRBJ2-1; TRBD1 matches at 7 bases. Germline CDR1 reads SGHAT; CDR2 reads FQNNGV. V was pared by 2 bases and J by 4 bases, with 5 bases of the junction left unmatched. This CDR3 region has 15 residues. CDR3 amino acids: CASSLSRGLYNEQFF. The CDR3, as DNA: TGTGCCAGCAGCTTATCTAGGGGGCTTTACAATGAGCAGTTCTTC.

The CDR3 sequence is CASSYGLGAGTEAFF. The CDR3 DNA reads TGTGCCAGCAGTTACGGGTTGGGGGCTGGCACTGAAGCTTTCTTT. The rearrangement uses TRBV6-2 or TRBV6-3 and TRBJ1-1; D might be TRBD1 (6 bases). With 2 bases removed from V and 4 bases from J, the gap between germline ends came to 14 bases. The CDR3 consists of 15 residues. The V gene's germline CDR1 is MNHEY and CDR2 SVGEGT.

The gene calls are TRBV3-1 (or the pseudogene TRBV3-2) and TRBJ1-4, with 8 nucleotides matching TRBD1. The V and J ends lost 0 bases and 4 bases, in that order; junction bases with no gene match: 10. The CDR3 contains 18 residues. In germline, CDR1 is LGHDT, CDR2 YNNKEL (reference sequence). The CDR3 loop reads CASSQDTQGGVGNEKLFF. In DNA form, the CDR3 reads TGTGCCAGCAGCCAAGATACACAGGGGGGGGTTGGTAATGAAAAACTGTTTTTT.

The V call is TRBV28, the J call TRBJ1-5; 9 bases are shared with TRBD1. The V gene's germline CDR1 is MDHEN and CDR2 SYDVKM. The ends lost 4 bases at V and 4 bases at J; junction bases unmatched: 8. The CDR3 has 16 residues. DNA of the CDR3: TGTGCCAGCAGTTACACAGGGGGCGCCGGAAATCAGCCCCAGCATTTT. Amino acids: CASSYTGGAGNQPQHF.

The V and J genes are TRBV5-1 and TRBJ2-5, with 8 positions matching TRBD1. V trimming: 3 bases; J trimming: 5 bases; junction bases outside the gene matches: 0. Germline V gene data show CDR1 as SGHRS and CDR2 as YFSETQ. This CDR3 comprises 12 residues. CDR3 region: CASSSGGETQYF. The CDR3 DNA sequence: TGCGCCAGCAGCTCAGGGGGCGAGACCCAGTACTTC.

The gene calls are TRBV3-1 (or the pseudogene TRBV3-2) and TRBJ2-3, with a weak D call TRBD1 (6 bases). Trimming stripped 2 bases from V and 9 bases from J, with 21 bases between. Germline V gene lookup returns CDR1 LGHDT and CDR2 YNNKEL (reference sequence). The CDR3 contains 16 residues. The CDR3 loop reads CASSQRRNRVDGTQYF. CDR3 in DNA: TGTGCCAGCAGCCAAAGGAGAAACAGGGTGGATGGGACGCAGTATTTT.

This chain links TRBV19 with TRBJ2-2; TRBD1 matches at 8 bases. The CDR3 loop spans 19 amino acids. Germline V lookup: CDR1 LNHDA, CDR2 SQIVND (reference sequence). The junction had 17 bases not matched to a gene; V was cut back by 6 bases and J by 2 bases. CDR3 coding DNA: TGTGCCAGTAGATTAGAACAGGGGGTCGCCAGTTTTAACACCGGGGAGCTGTTTTTT. Protein: CASRLEQGVASFNTGELFF.

This clone was detected only a few times. The CDR3 bases are TGTGCCAGCAGTTTGAGGGGCGAGGCTGAAGCTTTCTTT. This translates into CASSLRGEAEAFF. The chain recombines TRBV6-1 with TRBJ1-1, with D possibly matching TRBD1 (5 bases). The V and J ends lost 5 bases and 6 bases respectively, with 13 bases between them. CDR3 length: 13 residues. CDR1 is MNHNS, CDR2 SASEGT, per germline.

The chain combines TRBV4-1 with TRBJ1-1, with D unclear. The CDR3 is 15 residues long. Germline V gene sequence: CDR1 MGHRA, CDR2 YSYEKL. V lost 1 base, J lost 6 bases, and 15 bases lay in between. DNA for the CDR3: TGCGCCAGCAGCCAAGTAGGGCCCAACCGGCCTGAAGCTTTCTTT. Translating it yields CASSQVGPNRPEAFF.

The chain employs TRBV23-1 and TRBJ1-1; possibly TRBD1 for D (5 bases). TRBV23-1 is noted as an ORF with a role that remains uncertain. V was clipped by 0 bases and J by 5 bases, with 19 bases between them. The CDR3 sequence is 17 residues long. CDR3 DNA: TGCGCCAGCAGTCAATCCTCGTCCTCATGGGGGGTAACTGAAGCTTTCTTT. Its protein is CASSQSSSSWGVTEAFF.

V is TRBV6-5 and J is TRBJ1-2; 9 bases align to TRBD1. CDR3 length: 15 residues. V lost 6 bases, J lost 5 bases, and 10 bases stayed unmatched. Germline loops: CDR1 MNHEY, CDR2 SVGAGI. In nucleotides, the CDR3 is TGTGCCAGCAGAAGGGACCCGGGACAGGGATATGGCTACACCTTC. This gives the protein CASRRDPGQGYGYTF.

This chain links TRBV11-2 with TRBJ2-6; D assignment may be TRBD1 or TRBD2 (6 bases each). The V gene's germline CDR1 is SGHAT and CDR2 FQNNGV. The CDR3 has 16 residues. Trimming left V 1 base short and J 2 bases short, with 9 bases between. CDR3 amino acids: CASSLVRGAGANVLTF. CDR3 nucleotide sequence: TGTGCCAGCAGCTTAGTAAGGGGGGCTGGGGCCAACGTCCTGACTTTC.

The rearrangement uses TRBV28 and TRBJ1-1; D is uncertain. In germline, CDR1 is MDHEN, CDR2 SYDVKM. The CDR3 is 12 residues long. Deletions cut 4 bases from V and 7 bases from J, with 10 bases between. The CDR3 here is CASSSSGFEAFF. As DNA, the CDR3 is TGTGCCAGCAGTTCGTCAGGCTTTGAAGCTTTCTTT.

J is TRBJ2-4 and V is TRBV11-2; no firm D call. Germline CDR1 SGHAT, CDR2 FQNNGV. The CDR3 extends over 16 amino acids. The V end was cut by 5 bases, the J end by 0 bases, with 14 bases between. The CDR3 spells CASSPSDLLAKNIQYF. As DNA, the CDR3 is TGTGCCAGCAGCCCCTCGGACCTACTAGCCAAAAACATTCAGTACTTC.

The rearrangement links TRBV9 to TRBJ2-5; TRBD2 might be the D (6 bases). Germline V gene data show CDR1 as SGDLS and CDR2 as YYNGEE. V was cut by 4 bases and J by 3 bases, with 16 bases left in between. This CDR3 is built from 15 residues. The CDR3 DNA reads as TGTGCCAGCAGCCCCGGGACTCTTTATGAAGAGACCCAGTACTTC. Amino acids: CASSPGTLYEETQYF.

This chain links TRBV25-1 with TRBJ2-3, with D possibly matching TRBD1 (5 bases). The length of the CDR3 is 15 residues. Deletions cut 3 bases from V and 1 base from J, with 11 bases between. Germline-derived CDR1 and CDR2 are MGHDK and SYGVNS. In DNA, the CDR3 is TGTGCCAGCAGTGACAGGGCAAGGGGCACAGATACGCAGTATTTT. Encoded protein: CASSDRARGTDTQYF.

Turning to this clone: Other DNA sequences in the sample encode the same CDR3. The chain's CDR3 is CASSLAAPPDNEQFF. CDR3 sequence (DNA): TGCGCCAGCAGCTTGGCGGCACCCCCTGACAATGAGCAGTTCTTC. This chain connects TRBV5-1 to TRBJ2-1; D is uncertain. This CDR3 is built from 15 residues. V lost 0 bases and J lost 5, with 12 bases in between. The germline V gene has CDR1 SGHRS and CDR2 YFSETQ.

This clone was recorded only once. The chain carries TRBV7-8 and TRBJ2-7; TRBD1 might be the D (5 bases). The CDR3 spans 14 residues. Germline loops: CDR1 SGHVS, CDR2 FQNEAQ. V lost 5 bases and J 2 bases, leaving 13 bases between the germline ends. CDR3 loop: CASSPHRIPYEQYF. CDR3 nucleotide sequence: TGTGCCAGCAGCCCCCACAGGATCCCCTACGAGCAGTACTTC.

This clone was picked up one time. The DNA of the CDR3 is TGCGCCAGCAGCCAAGACACAGGAACTGGCACAGATACGCAGTATTTT. Amino acid sequence: CASSQDTGTGTDTQYF. The J gene is TRBJ2-3, the V gene TRBV4-3; TRBD1 is a possible D gene (5 bases). This CDR3 is 16 amino acids long. V was pared by 0 bases and J by 1 base, with 11 bases between. The germline V gene has CDR1 LGHNA and CDR2 YSLEER.

The J gene is TRBJ2-3, the V gene TRBV10-1, with 7 nucleotides matching TRBD2. Germline-derived CDR1 and CDR2 are WNHNN and SYGVQD (reference sequence). The CDR3 sequence is 16 residues long. V shed 1 base, J shed 2 bases, and the junction held 6 bases outside the gene matches. This CDR3 reads CASSELRAGTTDTQYF. The CDR3 DNA reads as TGCGCCAGCAGTGAGTTGAGAGCGGGAACCACAGATACGCAGTATTTT.

V is TRBV2 and J is TRBJ1-3; TRBD1 might be the D (5 bases). The germline gives CDR1 SNHLY, CDR2 FYNNEI. V shed 2 bases and J shed 8 bases, with 13 bases lying between them. This CDR3 has 14 amino acids. The CDR3 region has the DNA TGTGCCAGCAGTGAATTTGCAGGGACGGACACCATATATTTT. It is translated as CASSEFAGTDTIYF.

The chain combines TRBV7-8 with TRBJ2-5; 9 nucleotides agree with TRBD1. The V and J ends lost 8 bases and 1 base, in that order; junction bases with no gene match: 2. Germline assignment: CDR1 SGHVS and CDR2 FQNEAQ. The CDR3 is 13 amino acids. CDR3 in DNA: TGTGCCAGCGGGGACAGGGTCCAAGAGACCCAGTACTTC. Translating it yields CASGDRVQETQYF.